Sequencing of this TCR beta chain was carried out in a study of Graves' ophthalmopathy and Graves' hyperthyroidism. The CDR3 loop spans 15 amino acids. Germline loops: CDR1 WNHNN, CDR2 SYGVQD (reference sequence). As for this clonotype: One junction end disagrees with the germline gene, perhaps due to a read error.

Transcripts of RNA were the source for amplifying TCR beta CDR3 regions. An opening RT-PCR round employed HTBI primers and preceded a second-round multiplex PCR. TCRdb itself ran the multiplex PCR reads through MiXCR, one entry per CDR3 protein. The repertoire holds about 340,000 distinct CDR3 sequences, with about 17% as singletons. The rearrangement joins TRBV10-1 to TRBJ2-7; the match to TRBD2 covers 10 bases. The source of this sequence is an adult man with Graves' ophthalmopathy. The specimen sequenced was peripheral blood. The CDR3 sequence: CASSETLAGSSEQYF. For the CDR3, the DNA is TGCGCCAGCAGTGAGACACTAGCGGGATCCTCCGAGCAGTACTTC.